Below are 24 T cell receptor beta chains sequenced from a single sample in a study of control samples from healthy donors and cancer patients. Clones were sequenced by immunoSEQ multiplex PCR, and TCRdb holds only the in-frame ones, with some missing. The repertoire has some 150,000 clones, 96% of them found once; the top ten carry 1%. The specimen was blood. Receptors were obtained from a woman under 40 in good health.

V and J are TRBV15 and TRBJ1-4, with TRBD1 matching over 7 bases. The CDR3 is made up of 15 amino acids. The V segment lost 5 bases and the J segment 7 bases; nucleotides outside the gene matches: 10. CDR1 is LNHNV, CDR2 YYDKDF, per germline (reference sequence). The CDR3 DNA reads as TGTGCCACCAGCTCCCGGAGGGGGCGTAGTGAAAAACTGTTTTTT. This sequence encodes CATSSRRGRSEKLFF.

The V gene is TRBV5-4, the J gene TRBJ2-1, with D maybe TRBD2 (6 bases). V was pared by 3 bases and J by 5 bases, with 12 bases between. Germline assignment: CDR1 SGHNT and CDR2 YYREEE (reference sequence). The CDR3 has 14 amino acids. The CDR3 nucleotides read TGTGCCAGCAGCTACGTGGGAGGTAACAATGAGCAGTTCTTC. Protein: CASSYVGGNNEQFF.

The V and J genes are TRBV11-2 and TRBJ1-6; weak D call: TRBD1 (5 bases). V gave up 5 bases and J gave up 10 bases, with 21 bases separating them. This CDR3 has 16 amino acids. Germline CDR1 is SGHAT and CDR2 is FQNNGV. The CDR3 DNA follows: TGTGCCAGCAGCCCCCTGGTGGGGGGTTTCGGCTCACCCCTCCACTTT. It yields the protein CASSPLVGGFGSPLHF.

The DNA of the CDR3 is TGTGCCAGCAGCCAAGGGACAGGGTTTTTGGCAGATACGCAGTATTTT. It translates to CASSQGTGFLADTQYF. The rearrangement joins TRBV7-8 to TRBJ2-3, with 9 nucleotides matching TRBD1. Germline-derived CDR1 and CDR2 are SGHVS and FQNEAQ. V shed 5 bases, J shed 4 bases, and the junction held 10 bases outside the gene matches. The CDR3 is 16 residues long.

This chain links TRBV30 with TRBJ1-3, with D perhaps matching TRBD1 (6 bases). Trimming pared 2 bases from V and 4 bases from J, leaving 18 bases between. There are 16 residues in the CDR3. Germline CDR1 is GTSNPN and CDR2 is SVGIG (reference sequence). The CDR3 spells CAWSPETGYRGNTIYF. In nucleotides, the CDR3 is TGTGCCTGGAGTCCCGAGACAGGTTATCGAGGAAACACCATATATTTT.

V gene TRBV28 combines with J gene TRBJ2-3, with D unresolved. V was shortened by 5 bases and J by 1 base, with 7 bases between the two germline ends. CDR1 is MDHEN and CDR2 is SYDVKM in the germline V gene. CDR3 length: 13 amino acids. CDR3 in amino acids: CASSMRGTDTQYF. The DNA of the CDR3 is TGTGCCAGCAGTATGCGTGGCACAGATACGCAGTATTTT.

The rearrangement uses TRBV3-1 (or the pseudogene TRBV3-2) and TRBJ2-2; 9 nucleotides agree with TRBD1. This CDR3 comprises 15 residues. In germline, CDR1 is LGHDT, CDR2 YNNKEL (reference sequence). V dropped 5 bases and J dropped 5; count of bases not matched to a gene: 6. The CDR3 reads CASSYRGPRTGELFF. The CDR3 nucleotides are TGTGCCAGCAGCTACAGGGGGCCAAGGACCGGGGAGCTGTTTTTT.

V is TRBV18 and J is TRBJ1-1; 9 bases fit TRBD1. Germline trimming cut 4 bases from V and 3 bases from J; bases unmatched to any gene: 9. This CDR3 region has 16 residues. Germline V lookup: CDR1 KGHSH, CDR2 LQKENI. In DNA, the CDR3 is TGTGCCAGCTCACTGGGACAGGGAGGCCTGGACACTGAAGCTTTCTTT. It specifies CASSLGQGGLDTEAFF. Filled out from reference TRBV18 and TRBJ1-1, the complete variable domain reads NAGVMQNPRHLVRRRGQEARLRCSPMKGHSHVYWYRQLPEEGLKFMVYLQKENIIDESGMPKERFSAEFPKEGPSILRIQQVVRGDSAAYFCASSLGQGGLDTEAFFGQGTRLTVV.

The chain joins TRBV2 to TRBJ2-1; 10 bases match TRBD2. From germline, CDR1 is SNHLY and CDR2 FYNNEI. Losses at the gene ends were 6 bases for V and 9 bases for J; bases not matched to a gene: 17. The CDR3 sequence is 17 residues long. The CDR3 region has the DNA TGTGCCAGCAGCCAAGGGCCTAGCGGGAGTCTCGGGACTGAGCAGTTCTTC. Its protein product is CASSQGPSGSLGTEQFF.

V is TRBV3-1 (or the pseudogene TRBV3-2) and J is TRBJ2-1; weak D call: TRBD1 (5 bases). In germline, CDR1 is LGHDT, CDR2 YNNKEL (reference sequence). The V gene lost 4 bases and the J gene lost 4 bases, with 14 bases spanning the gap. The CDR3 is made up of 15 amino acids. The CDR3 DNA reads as TGTGCCAGCAGCCCGGAAAGGGGTTCATACAATGAGCAGTTCTTC. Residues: CASSPERGSYNEQFF.

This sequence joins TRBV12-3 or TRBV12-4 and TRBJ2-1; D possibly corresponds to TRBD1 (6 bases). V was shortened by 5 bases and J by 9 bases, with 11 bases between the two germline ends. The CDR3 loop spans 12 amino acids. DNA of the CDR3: TGTGCCAGCAGTCTACAGGGCATTGAGCAGTTCTTC. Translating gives CASSLQGIEQFF.

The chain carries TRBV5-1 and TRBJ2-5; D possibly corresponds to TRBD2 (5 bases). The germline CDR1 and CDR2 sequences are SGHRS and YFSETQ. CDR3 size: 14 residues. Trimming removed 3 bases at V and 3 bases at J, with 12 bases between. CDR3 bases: TGCGCCAGCAGCTCTGACCCGAGGGAAGAGACCCAGTACTTC. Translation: CASSSDPREETQYF.

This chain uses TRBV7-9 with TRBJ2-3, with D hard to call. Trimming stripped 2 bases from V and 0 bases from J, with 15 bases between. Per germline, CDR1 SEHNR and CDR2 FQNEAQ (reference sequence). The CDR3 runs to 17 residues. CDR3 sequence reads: CASSLSRTATSTDTQYF. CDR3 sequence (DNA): TGTGCCAGCAGCTTATCGCGGACGGCTACTAGCACAGATACGCAGTATTTT. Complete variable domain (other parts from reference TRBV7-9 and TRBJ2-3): DTGVSQNPRHKITKRGQNVTFRCDPISEHNRLYWYRQTLGQGPEFLTYFQNEAQLEKSRLLSDRFSAERPKGSFSTLEIQRTEQGDSAMYLCASSLSRTATSTDTQYFGPGTRLTVL.

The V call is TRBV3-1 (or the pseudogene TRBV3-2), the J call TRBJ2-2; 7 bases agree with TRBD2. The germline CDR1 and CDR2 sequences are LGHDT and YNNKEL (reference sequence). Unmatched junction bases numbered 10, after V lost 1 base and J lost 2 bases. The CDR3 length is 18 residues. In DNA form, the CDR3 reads TGTGCCAGCAGCCAAGGTCTAATGGCGGGAGTAAACACCGGGGAGCTGTTTTTT. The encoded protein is CASSQGLMAGVNTGELFF.

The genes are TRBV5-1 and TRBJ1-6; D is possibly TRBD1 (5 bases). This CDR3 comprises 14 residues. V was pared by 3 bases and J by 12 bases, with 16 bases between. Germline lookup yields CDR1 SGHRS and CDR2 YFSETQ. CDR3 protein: CASSSGGTVGPLHF. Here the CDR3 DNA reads TGCGCCAGCAGCTCGGGAGGGACCGTCGGACCCCTCCACTTT.

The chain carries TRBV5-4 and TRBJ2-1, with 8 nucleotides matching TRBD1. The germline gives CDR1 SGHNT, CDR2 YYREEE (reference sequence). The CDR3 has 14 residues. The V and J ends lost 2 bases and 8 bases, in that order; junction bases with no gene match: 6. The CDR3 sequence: CASSFHRGVDEQFF. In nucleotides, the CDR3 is TGTGCCAGCAGCTTCCACAGGGGGGTTGATGAGCAGTTCTTC.

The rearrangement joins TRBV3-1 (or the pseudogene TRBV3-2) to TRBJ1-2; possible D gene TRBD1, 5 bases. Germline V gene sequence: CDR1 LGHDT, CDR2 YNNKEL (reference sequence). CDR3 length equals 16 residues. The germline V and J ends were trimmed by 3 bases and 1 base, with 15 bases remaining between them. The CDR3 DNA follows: TGTGCCAGCAGCCACTCCCACAGGACTGTTAACTATGGCTACACCTTC. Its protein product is CASSHSHRTVNYGYTF.

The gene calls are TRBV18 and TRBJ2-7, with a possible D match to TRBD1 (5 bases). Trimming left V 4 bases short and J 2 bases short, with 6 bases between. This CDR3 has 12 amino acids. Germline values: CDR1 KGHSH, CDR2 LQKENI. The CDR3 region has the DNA TGTGCCAGCTCACAGGGGACCTACGAGCAGTACTTC. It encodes CASSQGTYEQYF.

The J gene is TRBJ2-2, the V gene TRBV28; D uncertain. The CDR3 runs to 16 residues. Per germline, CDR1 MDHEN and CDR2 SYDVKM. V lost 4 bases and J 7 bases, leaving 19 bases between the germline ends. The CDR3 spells CASSWAKGLKLGELFF. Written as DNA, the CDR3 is TGTGCCAGCAGTTGGGCCAAGGGTTTGAAGCTCGGGGAGCTGTTTTTT.

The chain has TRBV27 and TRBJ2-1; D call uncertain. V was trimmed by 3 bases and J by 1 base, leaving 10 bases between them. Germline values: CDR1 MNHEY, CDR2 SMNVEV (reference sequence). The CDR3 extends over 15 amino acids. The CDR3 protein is CASSFFGDSYNEQFF. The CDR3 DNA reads TGTGCCAGCAGTTTTTTCGGCGATTCCTACAATGAGCAGTTCTTC.

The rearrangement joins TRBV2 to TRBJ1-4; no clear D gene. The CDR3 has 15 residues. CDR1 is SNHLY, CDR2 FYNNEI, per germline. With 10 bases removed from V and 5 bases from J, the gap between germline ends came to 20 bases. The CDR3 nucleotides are TGTGCCACCCAAAAAGGACCGGGAGGGAATGAAAAACTGTTTTTT. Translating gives CATQKGPGGNEKLFF. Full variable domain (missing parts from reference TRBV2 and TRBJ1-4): EPEVTQTPSHQVTQMGQEVILRCVPISNHLYFYWYRQILGQKVEFLVSFYNNEISEKSEIFDDQFSVERPDGSNFTLKIRSTKLEDSAMYFCATQKGPGGNEKLFFGSGTQLSVL.

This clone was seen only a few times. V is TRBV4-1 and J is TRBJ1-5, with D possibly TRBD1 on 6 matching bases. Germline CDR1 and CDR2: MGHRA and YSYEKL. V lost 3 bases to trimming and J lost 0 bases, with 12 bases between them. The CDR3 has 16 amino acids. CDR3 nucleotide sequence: TGCGCCAGCAGCCAGACCGACAGGAATAGCAATCAGCCCCAGCATTTT. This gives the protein CASSQTDRNSNQPQHF.

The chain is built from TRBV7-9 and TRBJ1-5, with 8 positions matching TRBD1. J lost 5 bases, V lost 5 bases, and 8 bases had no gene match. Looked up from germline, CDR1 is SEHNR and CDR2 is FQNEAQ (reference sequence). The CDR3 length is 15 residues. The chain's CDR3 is CASSNEDRADQPQHF. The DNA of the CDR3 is TGTGCCAGCAGCAACGAGGACAGGGCGGATCAGCCCCAGCATTTT.

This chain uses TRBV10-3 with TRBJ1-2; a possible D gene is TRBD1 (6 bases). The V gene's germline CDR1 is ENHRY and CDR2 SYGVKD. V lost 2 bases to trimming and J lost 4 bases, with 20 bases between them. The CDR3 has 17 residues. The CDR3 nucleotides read TGTGCCATCAGTGAGGGGGGGGCGCGGGGTCTCGCCTATGGCTACACCTTC. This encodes CAISEGGARGLAYGYTF.